This record covers a single T cell receptor beta chain. The sample is drawn from a study of CXCR3-negative and CXCR3-positive naive CD8 T cells. This CDR3 spans 18 amino acids. Germline V gene lookup returns CDR1 SQVTM and CDR2 ANQGSEA. The libraries of TRB cDNA were constructed through 5' RACE using UMI labels. TCRdb reprocessed the 5' RACE reads and stores each CDR3 protein as one record, lacking DNA. There are about 90,000 distinct CDR3 sequences in the sample, with about 1.1% held by the top ten. The rearrangement joins TRBV29-1 to TRBJ2-1; TCRdb gives TRBD2 as the D gene, but with no DNA this cannot be confirmed. This TCR came from a human donor in good health. Some clones in this sample may be carry-over from other donors' samples. The specimen sequenced was naive CXCR3- CD8+ T cells from blood. Subset specified: CD45RO-CCR7+CD27+CD95- naive CD8+ T cells lacking CXCR3 (TNR3-). The CDR3 sequence is CSVIGLAGDFRYYNEQFF.